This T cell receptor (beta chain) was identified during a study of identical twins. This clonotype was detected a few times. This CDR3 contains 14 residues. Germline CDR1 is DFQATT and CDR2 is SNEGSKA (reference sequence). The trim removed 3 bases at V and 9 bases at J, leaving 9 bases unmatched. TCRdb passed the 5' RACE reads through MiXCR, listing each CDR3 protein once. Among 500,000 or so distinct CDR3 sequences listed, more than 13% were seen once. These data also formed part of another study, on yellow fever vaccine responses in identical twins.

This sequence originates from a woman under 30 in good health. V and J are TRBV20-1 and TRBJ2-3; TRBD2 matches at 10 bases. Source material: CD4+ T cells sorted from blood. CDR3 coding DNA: TGCAGTGCTAGCCCCCTAGCGGGGGTGAGGACGCAGTATTTT. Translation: CSASPLAGVRTQYF.